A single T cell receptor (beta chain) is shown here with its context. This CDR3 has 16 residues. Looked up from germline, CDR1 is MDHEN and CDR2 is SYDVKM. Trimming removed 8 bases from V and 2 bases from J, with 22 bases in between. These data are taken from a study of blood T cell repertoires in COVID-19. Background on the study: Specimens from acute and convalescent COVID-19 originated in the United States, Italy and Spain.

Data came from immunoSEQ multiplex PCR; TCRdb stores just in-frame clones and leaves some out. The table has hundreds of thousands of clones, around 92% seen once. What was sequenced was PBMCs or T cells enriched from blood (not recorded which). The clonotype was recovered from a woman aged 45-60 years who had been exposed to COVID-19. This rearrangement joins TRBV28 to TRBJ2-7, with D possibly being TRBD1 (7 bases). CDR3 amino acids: CASLPRRGTDPYEQYF. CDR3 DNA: TGTGCCAGCTTACCGCGGAGGGGGACAGACCCCTACGAGCAGTACTTC.